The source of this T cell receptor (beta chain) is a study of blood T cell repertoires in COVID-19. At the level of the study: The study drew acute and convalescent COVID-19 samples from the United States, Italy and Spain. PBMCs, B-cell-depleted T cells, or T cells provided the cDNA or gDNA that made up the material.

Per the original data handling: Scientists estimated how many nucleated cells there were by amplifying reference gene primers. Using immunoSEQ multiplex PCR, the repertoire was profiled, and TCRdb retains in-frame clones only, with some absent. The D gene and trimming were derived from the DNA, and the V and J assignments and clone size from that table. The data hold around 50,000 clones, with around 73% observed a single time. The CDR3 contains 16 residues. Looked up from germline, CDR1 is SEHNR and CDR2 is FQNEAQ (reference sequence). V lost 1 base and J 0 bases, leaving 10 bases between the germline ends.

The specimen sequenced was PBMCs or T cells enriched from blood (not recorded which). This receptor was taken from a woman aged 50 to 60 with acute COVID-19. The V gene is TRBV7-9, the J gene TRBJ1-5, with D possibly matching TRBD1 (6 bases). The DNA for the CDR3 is TGTGCCAGCAGCTTAGGAGGGGGATATAGCAATCAGCCCCAGCATTTT. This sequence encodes CASSLGGGYSNQPQHF.